This T cell receptor beta chain was identified during a study of cytomegalovirus exposure and HLA in healthy donors. Whole-study findings and limits: The authors confirmed in vitro that a few CMV-associated chains were specific for CMV antigens. Reports showed the classifier diagnosing cytomegalovirus status with high specificity and sensitivity.

CDR1 and CDR2 (germline): KGHSH, LQKENI. Trimming cost V 3 bases and J 0 bases; bases outside gene matches: 11. This CDR3 comprises 19 residues. PCR employed 60 Vbeta and 13 Jbeta primers. Sequenced by immunoSEQ multiplex PCR; TCRdb stores in-frame clones only, minus some. The sample has about 150,000 clones, about 74% seen once. With respect to this clone: Its antigen is unidentified.

Sequenced: PBMCs. This chain uses TRBV18 with TRBJ2-5; 12 bases map to TRBD1. This receptor was obtained from a woman aged 40 to 55 in good health and CMV-seronegative. The CDR3 spells CASSPFLGTGGKNQETQYF. In nucleotides, the CDR3 is TGTGCCAGCTCACCGTTTCTTGGGACAGGGGGCAAAAACCAAGAGACCCAGTACTTC. Looking up the rest from reference TRBV18 and TRBJ2-5 gives the full variable domain: NAGVMQNPRHLVRRRGQEARLRCSPMKGHSHVYWYRQLPEEGLKFMVYLQKENIIDESGMPKERFSAEFPKEGPSILRIQQVVRGDSAAYFCASSPFLGTGGKNQETQYFGPGTRLLVL.